This TCR beta chain derives from a study of cytomegalovirus exposure and HLA in healthy donors. Missing from this donor's record is the CMV serostatus. Trimming pared 4 bases from V and 1 base from J, leaving 16 bases between. Germline V gene sequence: CDR1 LGHNA, CDR2 YSLEER. CDR3 length: 16 amino acids. The PCR had 60 Vbeta and 13 Jbeta primers. The table came from immunoSEQ multiplex PCR; TCRdb's copy has only in-frame clones and leaves some out. The sample shows around 91,000 clones, about two thirds of them seen only once. The sequencing sample was made of PBMCs. This chain links TRBV4-3 with TRBJ2-5; tentatively, D is TRBD1 (5 bases). The source of this sequence is a human donor in good health. The CDR3 protein is CASSLLGADTQETQYF. The CDR3 DNA follows: TGCGCCAGCAGCCTCCTCGGTGCGGACACCCAAGAGACCCAGTACTTC.